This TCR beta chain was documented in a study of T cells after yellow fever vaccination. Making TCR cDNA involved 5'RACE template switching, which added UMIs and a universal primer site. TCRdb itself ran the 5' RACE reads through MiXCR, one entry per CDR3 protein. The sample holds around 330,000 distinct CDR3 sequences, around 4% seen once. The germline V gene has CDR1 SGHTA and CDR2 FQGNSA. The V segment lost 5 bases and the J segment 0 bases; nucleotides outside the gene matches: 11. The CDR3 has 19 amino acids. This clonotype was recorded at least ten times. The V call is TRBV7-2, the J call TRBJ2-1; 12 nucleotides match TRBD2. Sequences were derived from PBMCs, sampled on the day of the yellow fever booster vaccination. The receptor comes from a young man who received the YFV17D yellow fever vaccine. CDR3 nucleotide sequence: TGTGCCAGCAGCCGCGATACTAGCGGGGGGACCCACTCCTACAATGAGCAGTTCTTC. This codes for CASSRDTSGGTHSYNEQFF.